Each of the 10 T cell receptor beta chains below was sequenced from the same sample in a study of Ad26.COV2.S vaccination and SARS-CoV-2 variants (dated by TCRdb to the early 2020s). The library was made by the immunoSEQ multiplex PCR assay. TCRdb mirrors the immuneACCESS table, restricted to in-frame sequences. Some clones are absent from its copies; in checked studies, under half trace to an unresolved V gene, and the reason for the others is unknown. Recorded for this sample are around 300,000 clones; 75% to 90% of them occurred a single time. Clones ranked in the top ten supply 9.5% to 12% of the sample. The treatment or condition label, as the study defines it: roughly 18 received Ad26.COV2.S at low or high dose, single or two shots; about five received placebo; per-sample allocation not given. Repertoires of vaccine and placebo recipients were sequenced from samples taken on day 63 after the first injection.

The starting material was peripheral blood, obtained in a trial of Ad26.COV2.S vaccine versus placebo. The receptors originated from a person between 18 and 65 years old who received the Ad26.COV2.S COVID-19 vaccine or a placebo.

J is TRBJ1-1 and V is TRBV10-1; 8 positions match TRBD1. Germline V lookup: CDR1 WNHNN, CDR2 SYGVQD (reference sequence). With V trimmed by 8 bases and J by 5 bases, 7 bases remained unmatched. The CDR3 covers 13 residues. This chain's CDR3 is CASAGQGRTEAFF. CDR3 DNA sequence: TGCGCCAGCGCTGGACAGGGAAGAACTGAAGCTTTCTTT.

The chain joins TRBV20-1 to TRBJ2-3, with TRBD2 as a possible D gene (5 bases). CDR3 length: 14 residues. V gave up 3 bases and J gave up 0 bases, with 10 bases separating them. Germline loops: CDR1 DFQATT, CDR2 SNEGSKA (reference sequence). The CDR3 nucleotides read TGCAGTGCTAGTGGCGGGCTGAGCACAGATACGCAGTATTTT. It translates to CSASGGLSTDTQYF.

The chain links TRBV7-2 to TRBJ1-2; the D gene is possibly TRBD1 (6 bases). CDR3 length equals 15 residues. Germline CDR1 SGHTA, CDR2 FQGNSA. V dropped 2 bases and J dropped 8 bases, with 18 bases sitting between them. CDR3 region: CASSLTSGGARGYTF. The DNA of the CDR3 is TGTGCCAGCAGCTTAACATCCGGGGGCGCGAGGGGCTACACCTTC.

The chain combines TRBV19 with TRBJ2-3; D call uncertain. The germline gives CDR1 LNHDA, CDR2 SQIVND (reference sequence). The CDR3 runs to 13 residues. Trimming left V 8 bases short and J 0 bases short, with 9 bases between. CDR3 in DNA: TGTGCCAGTGGCACGCAAAGCACAGATACGCAGTATTTT. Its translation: CASGTQSTDTQYF.

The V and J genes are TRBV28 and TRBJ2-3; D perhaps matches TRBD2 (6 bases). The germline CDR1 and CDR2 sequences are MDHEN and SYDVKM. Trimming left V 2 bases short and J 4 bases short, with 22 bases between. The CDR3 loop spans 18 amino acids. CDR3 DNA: TGTGCCAGCAGTTTAGAGGGCCGGGACTCGGAGCGGGCAGATACGCAGTATTTT. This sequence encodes CASSLEGRDSERADTQYF.

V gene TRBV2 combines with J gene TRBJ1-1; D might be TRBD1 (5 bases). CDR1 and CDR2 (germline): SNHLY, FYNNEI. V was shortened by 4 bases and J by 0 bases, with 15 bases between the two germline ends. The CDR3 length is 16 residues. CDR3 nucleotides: TGTGCCAGCAGTGGAGGGCAGGGCCTTATGAACACTGAAGCTTTCTTT. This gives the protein CASSGGQGLMNTEAFF.

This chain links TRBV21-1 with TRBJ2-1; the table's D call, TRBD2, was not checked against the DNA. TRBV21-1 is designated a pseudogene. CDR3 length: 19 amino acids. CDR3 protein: CASSKVLAGGPKSYNEQFF. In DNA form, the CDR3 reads TGTGCCAGCAGCAAGGTACTAGCGGGAGGGCCCAAGTCCTACAATGAGCAGTTCTTC.

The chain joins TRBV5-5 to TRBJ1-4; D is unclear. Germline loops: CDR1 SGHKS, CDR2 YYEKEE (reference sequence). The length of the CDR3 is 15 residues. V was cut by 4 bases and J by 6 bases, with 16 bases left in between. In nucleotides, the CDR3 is TGTGCCAGCAGCCCCAGTTACAGCTACCATGAAAAACTGTTTTTT. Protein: CASSPSYSYHEKLFF.

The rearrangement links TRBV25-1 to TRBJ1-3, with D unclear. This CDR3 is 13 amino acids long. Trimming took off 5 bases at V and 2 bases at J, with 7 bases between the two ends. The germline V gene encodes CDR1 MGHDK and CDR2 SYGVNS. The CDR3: CASSLVAGNTIYF. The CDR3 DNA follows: TGTGCCAGCAGTCTGGTAGCTGGAAACACCATATATTTT. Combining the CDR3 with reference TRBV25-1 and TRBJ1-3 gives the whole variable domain EADIYQTPRYLVIGTGKKITLECSQTMGHDKMYWYQQDPGMELHLIHYSYGVNSTEKGDLSSESTVSRIRTEHFPLTLESARPSHTSQYLCASSLVAGNTIYFGEGSWLTVV.

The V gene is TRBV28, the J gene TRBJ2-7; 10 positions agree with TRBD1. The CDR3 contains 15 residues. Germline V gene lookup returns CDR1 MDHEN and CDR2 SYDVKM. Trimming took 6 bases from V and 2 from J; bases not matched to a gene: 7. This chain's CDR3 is CASRPGQGVPYEQYF. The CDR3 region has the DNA TGTGCCAGCAGACCCGGACAGGGGGTACCCTACGAGCAGTACTTC.